These 13 T cell receptor beta chains originate from one sample sequenced in a study of long-term antiretroviral therapy in people with HIV (dated by TCRdb to the early 2020s). The immunoSEQ hsTCRB v3.0 assay was used at survey level resolution to sequence the TRB variable region. In TCRdb, the immuneACCESS table is reduced to in-frame sequences with V and J assigned. These tables do not hold every clone; where another copy was compared, an unresolved V gene accounts for under half, and the others remain unexplained. Present in this sample are 7,500 to 8,500 clones, 81% of which were seen just once. Roughly 14% of the sample comes from the top ten. The sequenced sample was unsorted PBMCs, obtained roughly 2.5 years before starting antiretroviral therapy. Source of these receptors: a man aged 35-49 years with HIV.

This chain connects TRBV7-9 to TRBJ2-3; possible D gene TRBD2, 7 bases. This CDR3 contains 14 residues. Trimming cost V 10 bases and J 4 bases, with 18 bases left between them. CDR1 and CDR2 from the germline V gene are SEHNR and FQNEAQ (reference sequence). In DNA, the CDR3 is TGTGCCACACGTAAGGGGGGGGCAGCAGATACGCAGTATTTT. Its translation is CATRKGGAADTQYF.

The chain recombines TRBV29-1 with TRBJ1-5; no definite D call. V was pared by 6 bases and J by 0 bases, with 6 bases between. This CDR3 has 12 residues. Germline V gives CDR1 SQVTM, CDR2 ANQGSEA. The CDR3 spells CSVGDSNQPQHF. The DNA for the CDR3 is TGCAGCGTAGGAGATAGCAATCAGCCCCAGCATTTT.

V gene TRBV6-5 combines with J gene TRBJ1-2, with 9 nucleotides matching TRBD1. The ends lost 4 bases at V and 3 bases at J; junction bases unmatched: 6. The V gene's germline CDR1 is MNHEY and CDR2 SVGAGI. This CDR3 region has 15 residues. As DNA, the CDR3 is TGTGCCAGCAGTTTCGGGACAGGGTACTACTATGGCTACACCTTC. Translating gives CASSFGTGYYYGYTF.

J is TRBJ2-7 and V is TRBV18, with D tentatively TRBD2 (6 bases). V shed 2 bases and J shed 5 bases, with 16 bases lying between them. The CDR3 has 15 amino acids. The germline gives CDR1 KGHSH, CDR2 LQKENI. The CDR3 DNA follows: TGTGCCAGCTCACCAGGGACTCGGGGTTTGAACGAGCAGTACTTC. Its protein is CASSPGTRGLNEQYF.

This clone was picked up one time. V is TRBV5-6 and J is TRBJ1-5, with D possibly TRBD1 on 5 matching bases. V was pared by 1 base and J by 2 bases, with 7 bases between. Germline V gene sequence: CDR1 SGHDT, CDR2 YYEEEE. The CDR3 has 14 amino acids. The CDR3 DNA reads as TGTGCCAGCAGCTTGAGGGGTGGCAATCAGCCCCAGCATTTT. Amino acid sequence: CASSLRGGNQPQHF.

The gene calls are TRBV5-1 and TRBJ2-1, with 7 bases lining up with TRBD1. Germline values: CDR1 SGHRS, CDR2 YFSETQ. The CDR3 contains 16 residues. J was trimmed by 4 bases and V by 0 bases; bases with no gene match: 7. CDR3 nucleotide sequence: TGCGCCAGCAGCTTGGCCCGGGACAGCATATACAATGAGCAGTTCTTC. Protein sequence: CASSLARDSIYNEQFF.

The table lists this clone with a count of one. The chain combines TRBV10-3 with TRBJ1-2; TRBD1 might be the D (5 bases). Trimming shortened V by 5 bases and J by 2 bases, and 15 bases separated the two germline ends. This CDR3 region has 15 residues. Germline-derived CDR1 and CDR2 are ENHRY and SYGVKD. This CDR3 is CAISFQGGRNYGYTF. CDR3 DNA sequence: TGTGCCATCAGTTTCCAGGGCGGAAGAAACTATGGCTACACCTTC.

The chain employs TRBV9 and TRBJ2-7; D is perhaps TRBD1 (5 bases). CDR1 is SGDLS and CDR2 is YYNGEE in the germline V gene. The CDR3 consists of 13 residues. Trimming cost V 4 bases and J 7 bases, with 15 bases left between them. The CDR3 DNA follows: TGTGCCAGCAGCCTAGATTCTGCAGGGGAGCAGTACTTC. It translates to CASSLDSAGEQYF. The whole variable domain, filled in from reference TRBV9 and TRBJ2-7, reads DSGVTQTPKHLITATGQRVTLRCSPRSGDLSVYWYQQSLDQGLQFLIQYYNGEERAKGNILERFSAQQFPDLHSELNLSSLELGDSALYFCASSLDSAGEQYFGPGTRLTVT.

V and J are TRBV25-1 and TRBJ2-1; a possible D gene is TRBD2 (5 bases). Trimming shortened V by 0 bases and J by 3 bases, and 12 bases separated the two germline ends. Looked up from germline, CDR1 is MGHDK and CDR2 is SYGVNS. CDR3 length equals 16 residues. This chain's CDR3 is CASSEYIGVDYNEQFF. Here the CDR3 DNA reads TGTGCCAGCAGTGAATATATCGGGGTGGACTACAATGAGCAGTTCTTC.

This clone was recorded once. V and J are TRBV6-5 and TRBJ1-6, with TRBD1 matching over 8 bases. V shed 5 bases, J shed 6 bases, and the junction held 3 bases outside the gene matches. Germline values: CDR1 MNHEY, CDR2 SVGAGI. The CDR3 spans 14 residues. The CDR3 here is CASSLTGGNSPLHF. In nucleotides, the CDR3 is TGTGCCAGCAGTCTCACAGGGGGTAATTCACCCCTCCACTTT.

DNA for the CDR3: TGTGCCAGCAGCGCCAGGGGGGTGGCTAATGAAAAACTGTTTTTT. Protein product: CASSARGVANEKLFF. The V call is TRBV9, the J call TRBJ1-4; 7 nucleotides align to TRBD1. Losses at the gene ends were 3 bases for V and 3 bases for J; bases not matched to a gene: 5. The length of the CDR3 is 15 residues. Germline values: CDR1 SGDLS, CDR2 YYNGEE.

The chain uses TRBV19 and TRBJ1-2, with TRBD1 identical over 12 bases. Germline V gene data show CDR1 as LNHDA and CDR2 as SQIVND (reference sequence). The CDR3 has 14 amino acids. Trimming at V came to 10 bases and at J to 8 bases, leaving 11 bases not matched to a gene. CDR3 loop: CATRGQGASVGYTF. CDR3 sequence (DNA): TGTGCCACAAGGGGACAGGGGGCCTCTGTCGGCTACACCTTC.

This clone was observed a few times. The V gene is TRBV5-1, the J gene TRBJ1-6; D is ambiguous. CDR1 SGHRS and CDR2 YFSETQ come from the germline V gene. V shed 0 bases and J shed 10 bases, with 11 bases lying between them. This CDR3 region has 14 residues. CDR3 in amino acids: CASSLGQDGSPLHF. The DNA of the CDR3 is TGCGCCAGCAGCTTGGGTCAGGATGGGTCACCCCTCCACTTT.